What follows is one T cell receptor beta chain and its context. Antigen specificity is unknown. This sample is drawn from a study of shared clonotypes between healthy human individuals. General observations from the study: Even with large depth, rarefaction showed that sorted-subset sequencing was incomplete.

Germline CDR1 SEHNR, CDR2 FQNEAQ (reference sequence). The CDR3 runs to 16 residues. V was clipped by 5 bases and J by 0 bases, with 16 bases between them. Generated by immunoSEQ multiplex PCR, the TCRdb table keeps only in-frame clones and is missing some. The sample lists around 1.5 million clones; approximately 98% were seen once. The origin of this receptor is a man aged 25 to 40 in good health. The chain recombines TRBV7-9 with TRBJ1-1, with D hard to call. The sample consisted of naive CD4+ T cells sorted from blood. Subset indicated: CD45RA+ positively selected. This CDR3 reads CASSPSLRTMNTEAFF. The CDR3 DNA reads TGTGCCAGCAGCCCTTCTTTGCGGACTATGAACACTGAAGCTTTCTTT.